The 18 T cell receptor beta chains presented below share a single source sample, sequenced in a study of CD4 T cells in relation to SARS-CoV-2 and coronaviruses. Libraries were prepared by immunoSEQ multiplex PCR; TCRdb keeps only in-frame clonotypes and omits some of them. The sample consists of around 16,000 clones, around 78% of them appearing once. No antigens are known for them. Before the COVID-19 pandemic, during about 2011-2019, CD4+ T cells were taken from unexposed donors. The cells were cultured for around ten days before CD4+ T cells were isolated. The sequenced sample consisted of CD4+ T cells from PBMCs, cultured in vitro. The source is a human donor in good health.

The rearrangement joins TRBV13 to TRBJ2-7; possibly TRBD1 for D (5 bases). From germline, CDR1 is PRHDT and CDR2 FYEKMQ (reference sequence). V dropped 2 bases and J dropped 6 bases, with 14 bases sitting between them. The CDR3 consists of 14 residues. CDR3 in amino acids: CASSLRRVVGEQYF. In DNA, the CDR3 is TGTGCCAGCAGCTTACGCAGGGTGGTAGGCGAGCAGTACTTC. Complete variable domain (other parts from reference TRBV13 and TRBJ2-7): AAGVIQSPRHLIKEKRETATLKCYPIPRHDTVYWYQQGPGQDPQFLISFYEKMQSDKGSIPDRFSAQQFSDYHSELNMSSLELGDSALYFCASSLRRVVGEQYFGPGTRLTVT.

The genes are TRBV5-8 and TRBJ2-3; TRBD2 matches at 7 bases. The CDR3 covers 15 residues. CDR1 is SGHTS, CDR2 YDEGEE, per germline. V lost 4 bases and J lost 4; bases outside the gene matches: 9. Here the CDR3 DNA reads TGTGCCAGCAGCGGGAGGGTCTCTGCGGCAGATACGCAGTATTTT. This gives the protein CASSGRVSAADTQYF.

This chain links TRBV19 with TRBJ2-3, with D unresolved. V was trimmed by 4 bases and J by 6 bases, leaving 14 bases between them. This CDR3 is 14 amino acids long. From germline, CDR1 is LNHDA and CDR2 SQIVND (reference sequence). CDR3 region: CASSSYSTRDTQYF. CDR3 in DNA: TGTGCCAGTAGTAGCTACTCGACGAGGGATACGCAGTATTTT.

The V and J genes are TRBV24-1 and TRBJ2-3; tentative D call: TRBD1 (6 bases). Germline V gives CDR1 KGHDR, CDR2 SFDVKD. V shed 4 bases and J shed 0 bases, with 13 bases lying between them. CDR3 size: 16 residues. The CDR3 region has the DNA TGTGCCACCAGTGACTCTCAGGGGATGAGCACAGATACGCAGTATTTT. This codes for CATSDSQGMSTDTQYF.

The CDR3 DNA reads TGTGCCAGCACCAGGGGGGCAAGTGACACCGGGGAGCTGTTTTTT. Residues: CASTRGASDTGELFF. The chain joins TRBV28 to TRBJ2-2, with a tentative D call TRBD1 (7 bases). The CDR3 has 15 residues. From germline, CDR1 is MDHEN and CDR2 SYDVKM. Trimming left V 7 bases short and J 3 bases short, with 15 bases between.

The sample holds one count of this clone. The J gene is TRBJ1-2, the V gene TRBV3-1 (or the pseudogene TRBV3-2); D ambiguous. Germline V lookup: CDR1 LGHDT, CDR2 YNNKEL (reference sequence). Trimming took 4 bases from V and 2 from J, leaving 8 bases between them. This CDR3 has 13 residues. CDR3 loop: CASSPGSNYGYTF. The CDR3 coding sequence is TGTGCCAGCAGCCCGGGGAGCAACTATGGCTACACCTTC.

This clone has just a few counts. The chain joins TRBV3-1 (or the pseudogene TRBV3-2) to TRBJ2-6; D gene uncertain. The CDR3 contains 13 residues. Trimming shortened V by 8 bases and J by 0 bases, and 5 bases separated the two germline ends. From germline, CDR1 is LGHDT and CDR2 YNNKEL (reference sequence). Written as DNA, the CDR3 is TGTGCCAGCTCTAACTCTGGGGCCAACGTCCTGACTTTC. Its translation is CASSNSGANVLTF.

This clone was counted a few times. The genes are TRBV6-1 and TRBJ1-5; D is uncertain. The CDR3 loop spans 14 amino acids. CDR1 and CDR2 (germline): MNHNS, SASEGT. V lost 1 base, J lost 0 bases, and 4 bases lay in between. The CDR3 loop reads CASSEVGSNQPQHF. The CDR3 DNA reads TGTGCCAGCAGTGAAGTTGGTAGCAATCAGCCCCAGCATTTT.

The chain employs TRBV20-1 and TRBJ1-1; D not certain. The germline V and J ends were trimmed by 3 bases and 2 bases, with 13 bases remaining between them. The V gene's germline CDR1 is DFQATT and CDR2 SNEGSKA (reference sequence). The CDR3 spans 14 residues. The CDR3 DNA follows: TGCAGTGCTAGTTTAGGAAACACTAACACTGAAGCTTTCTTT. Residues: CSASLGNTNTEAFF.

This chain's CDR3 is CASSLDRGGYEQYF. The CDR3 DNA is TGTGCCAGCAGTTTGGACAGGGGAGGGTACGAGCAGTACTTC. The chain carries TRBV27 and TRBJ2-7, with 9 bases aligning to TRBD1. The germline CDR1 and CDR2 sequences are MNHEY and SMNVEV (reference sequence). The CDR3 spans 14 residues. The V gene end was trimmed by 3 bases and the J gene end by 4 bases; junction bases not matched to a gene: 4.

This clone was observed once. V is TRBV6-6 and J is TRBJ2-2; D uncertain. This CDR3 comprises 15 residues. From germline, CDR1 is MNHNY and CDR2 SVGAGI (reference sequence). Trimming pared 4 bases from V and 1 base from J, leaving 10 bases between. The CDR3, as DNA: TGTGCCAGCAGTTCCGGGCCTCTGAACACCGGGGAGCTGTTTTTT. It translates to CASSSGPLNTGELFF.

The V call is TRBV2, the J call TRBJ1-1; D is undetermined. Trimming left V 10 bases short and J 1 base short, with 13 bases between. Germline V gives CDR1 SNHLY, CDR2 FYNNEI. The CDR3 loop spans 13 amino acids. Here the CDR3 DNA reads TGTGCCACACGGAGCGAGGAGAACACTGAAGCTTTCTTT. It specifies CATRSEENTEAFF.

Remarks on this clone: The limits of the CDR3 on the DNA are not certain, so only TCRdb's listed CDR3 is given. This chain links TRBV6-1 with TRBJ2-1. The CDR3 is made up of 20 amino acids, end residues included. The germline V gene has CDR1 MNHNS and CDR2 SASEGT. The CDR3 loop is CASSELQRCTMSSSSCEQFF.

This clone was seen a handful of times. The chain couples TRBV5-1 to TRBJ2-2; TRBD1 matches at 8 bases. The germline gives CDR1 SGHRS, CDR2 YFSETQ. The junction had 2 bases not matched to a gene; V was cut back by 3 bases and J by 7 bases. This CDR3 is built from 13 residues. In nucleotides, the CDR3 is TGCGCCAGCAGCTGGACAGGGTACGGGGAGCTGTTTTTT. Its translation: CASSWTGYGELFF.

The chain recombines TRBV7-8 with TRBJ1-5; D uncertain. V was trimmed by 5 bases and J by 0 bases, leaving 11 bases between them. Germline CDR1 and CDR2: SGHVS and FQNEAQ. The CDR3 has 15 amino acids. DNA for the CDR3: TGTGCCAGCAGCCTGAACGGGGATAGCAATCAGCCCCAGCATTTT. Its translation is CASSLNGDSNQPQHF.

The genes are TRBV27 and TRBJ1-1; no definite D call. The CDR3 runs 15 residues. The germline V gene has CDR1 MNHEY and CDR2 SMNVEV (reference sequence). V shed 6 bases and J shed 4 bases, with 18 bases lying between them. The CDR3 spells CASSVGWGPGTEAFF. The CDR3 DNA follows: TGTGCCAGCAGCGTAGGGTGGGGTCCGGGCACTGAAGCTTTCTTT.

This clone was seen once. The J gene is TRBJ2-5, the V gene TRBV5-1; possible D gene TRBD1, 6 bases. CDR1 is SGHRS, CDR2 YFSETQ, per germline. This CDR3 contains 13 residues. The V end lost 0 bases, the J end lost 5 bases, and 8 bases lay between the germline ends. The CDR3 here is CASSLGGPETQYF. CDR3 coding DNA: TGCGCCAGCAGCTTGGGGGGGCCGGAGACCCAGTACTTC.

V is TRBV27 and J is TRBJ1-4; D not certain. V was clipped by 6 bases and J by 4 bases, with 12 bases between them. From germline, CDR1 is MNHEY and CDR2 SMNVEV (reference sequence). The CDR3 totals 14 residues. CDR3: CASRKGRNNEKLFF. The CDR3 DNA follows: TGTGCCAGCAGGAAAGGCCGTAATAATGAAAAACTGTTTTTT.